The next 8 T cell receptor beta chains were all read from a single sample in a study of cytomegalovirus exposure and HLA in healthy donors. Primers included in the PCR were 60 Vbeta and 13 Jbeta primers. Data came from immunoSEQ multiplex PCR; TCRdb stores just in-frame clones and leaves some out. The sample holds approximately 190,000 clones; around 84% are singletons and the top ten take around 3.5%. The specimen was PBMCs. These receptors all stem from a man in his forties or fifties in good health and CMV-seropositive.

This sequence joins TRBV7-2 and TRBJ2-1; D is ambiguous. The CDR3 is 13 residues long. Trimming removed 5 bases at V and 4 bases at J, with 9 bases between. The germline gives CDR1 SGHTA, CDR2 FQGNSA. The CDR3 DNA follows: TGTGCCAGCAGCCCCCAGTCTTACAATGAGCAGTTCTTC. Amino acids: CASSPQSYNEQFF.

This clone has just a few counts. The genes are TRBV7-8 and TRBJ2-7; possible D gene TRBD2, 6 bases. Germline CDR1 and CDR2: SGHVS and FQNEAQ. V shed 1 base and J shed 5 bases, with 15 bases lying between them. The CDR3 contains 15 residues. The CDR3 bases are TGTGCCAGCAGCTTAGTAGACGGGAGAACCCACGAGCAGTACTTC. This translates into CASSLVDGRTHEQYF. The full variable domain, rest sourced from reference TRBV7-8 and TRBJ2-7, is GAGVSQSPRYKVAKRGQDVALRCDPISGHVSLFWYQQALGQGPEFLTYFQNEAQLDKSGLPSDRFFAERPEGSVSTLKIQRTQQEDSAVYLCASSLVDGRTHEQYFGPGTRLTVT.

This clone was detected only a few times. This chain connects TRBV6-5 to TRBJ2-1; D might be TRBD2 (6 bases). Germline assignment: CDR1 MNHEY and CDR2 SVGAGI. The CDR3 is 13 amino acids. V lost 5 bases and J 12 bases, leaving 17 bases between the germline ends. CDR3 nucleotide sequence: TGTGCCAGCAGTGGCACCGGGACGCGGGGGCAGTTCTTC. Translated: CASSGTGTRGQFF.

V gene TRBV9 combines with J gene TRBJ2-1, with 9 bases matching TRBD2. The CDR3 has 14 amino acids. The V and J ends lost 3 bases and 6 bases, in that order; junction bases with no gene match: 4. Germline CDR1 is SGDLS and CDR2 is YYNGEE. This CDR3 is CASSAGLALNEQFF. DNA for the CDR3: TGTGCCAGCAGCGCGGGACTAGCTCTCAATGAGCAGTTCTTC.

V is TRBV30 and J is TRBJ2-3; 9 bases fit TRBD2. V dropped 2 bases and J dropped 0; count of bases not matched to a gene: 18. The CDR3 spans 20 residues. Looked up from germline, CDR1 is GTSNPN and CDR2 is SVGIG (reference sequence). The CDR3 is CAWSPIVGTSRGPSTDTQYF. The CDR3 nucleotides are TGTGCCTGGAGTCCTATCGTAGGGACTAGCAGGGGTCCTAGCACAGATACGCAGTATTTT.

The chain is built from TRBV10-3 and TRBJ1-5; TRBD1 aligns across 7 bases. This CDR3 spans 16 amino acids. V lost 3 bases to trimming and J lost 2 bases; unmatched junction nucleotides: 7. Per germline, CDR1 ENHRY and CDR2 SYGVKD. CDR3 in amino acids: CAISDGRGFGNQPQHF. CDR3 DNA: TGTGCCATCAGTGACGGCAGGGGGTTTGGCAATCAGCCCCAGCATTTT.

In nucleotides, the CDR3 is TGTGCCACTCGGACAGCTAACTATGGCTACACCTTC. Its translation is CATRTANYGYTF. This chain joins TRBV6-4 and TRBJ1-2; maybe TRBD1 (6 bases). The CDR3 contains 12 residues. Trimming shortened V by 10 bases and J by 0 bases, and 9 bases separated the two germline ends. The V gene's germline CDR1 is MRHNA and CDR2 SNTAGT.

This rearrangement joins TRBV5-1 to TRBJ2-3, with D perhaps TRBD1 (6 bases). V lost 4 bases and J lost 6, with 15 bases in between. Germline V gene lookup returns CDR1 SGHRS and CDR2 YFSETQ. This CDR3 has 14 residues. CDR3 residues: CASSLSTGRDTQYF. CDR3 bases: TGCGCCAGCAGCCTCTCGACAGGCCGGGATACGCAGTATTTT.